Listed here are 17 T cell receptor beta chains from one sample, sequenced in a study of CD8 T cells in ankylosing spondylitis. TCRdb itself ran the 5' RACE reads through MiXCR, one entry per CDR3 protein. The sample has 210,000 or so distinct CDR3 sequences; about 26% are singletons. Sequencing input: blood, either unsorted or a sorted T cell fraction (not recorded which). These receptors all come from a male donor with ankylosing spondylitis or in good health (not recorded which).

As to this clonotype: A single base separates this from a much larger clone, so it may be a read error. The chain is built from TRBV7-9 and TRBJ2-7, with a weak D call TRBD2 (6 bases). The V and J ends lost 1 base and 9 bases respectively, with 16 bases between them. This CDR3 has 14 amino acids. Germline V gene data show CDR1 as SEHNR and CDR2 as FQNEAQ (reference sequence). DNA for the CDR3: TGTGCCAGCAGCTTAGACCAGGCGGGGTCCGCGCAGTACTTC. Residues: CASSLDQAGSAQYF.

This clonotype was counted many times. V gene TRBV15 combines with J gene TRBJ2-7, with 8 positions matching TRBD2. CDR1 is LNHNV, CDR2 YYDKDF, per germline (reference sequence). V gave up 0 bases and J gave up 4 bases; unmatched junction bases: 5. This CDR3 contains 15 residues. CDR3: CATSRDPSGRYEQYF. CDR3 sequence (DNA): TGTGCCACCAGCAGAGATCCAAGCGGGAGATACGAGCAGTACTTC.

CDR3 nucleotides: TGCAGTGCTAGACTAGTCTCCTACAATGAGCAGTTCTTC. Translated, it gives CSARLVSYNEQFF. The chain employs TRBV20-1 and TRBJ2-1, with unresolved D. V gave up 2 bases and J gave up 0 bases, with 5 bases separating them. The CDR3 covers 13 residues. Looked up from germline, CDR1 is DFQATT and CDR2 is SNEGSKA (reference sequence).

V usage is TRBV6-1 and J usage is TRBJ2-5; D is perhaps TRBD1 or TRBD2 (5 bases each). Trimming removed 2 bases at V and 0 bases at J, with 22 bases between. Germline V gene lookup returns CDR1 MNHNS and CDR2 SASEGT. CDR3 length: 19 residues. The CDR3 protein is CASSERGGEGRPYQETQYF. Written as DNA, the CDR3 is TGTGCCAGCAGTGAAAGGGGTGGAGAGGGAAGGCCCTACCAAGAGACCCAGTACTTC.

This clonotype appeared many times. This chain links TRBV5-1 with TRBJ2-7; TRBD2 matches at 14 bases. The CDR3 is made up of 17 amino acids. The germline V gene encodes CDR1 SGHRS and CDR2 YFSETQ. The ends lost 0 bases at V and 2 bases at J; junction bases unmatched: 4. The CDR3 sequence: CASSLGTSGRSTYEQYF. CDR3 DNA: TGCGCCAGCAGCTTGGGGACTAGCGGGAGGTCAACCTACGAGCAGTACTTC. Using reference TRBV5-1 and TRBJ2-7 for the parts outside the CDR3, the full variable domain is KAGVTQTPRYLIKTRGQQVTLSCSPISGHRSVSWYQQTPGQGLQFLFEYFSETQRNKGNFPGRFSGRQFSNSRSEMNVSTLELGDSALYLCASSLGTSGRSTYEQYFGPGTRLTVT.

In this sample, this clonotype turned up many times. The V call is TRBV3-1, the J call TRBJ1-5, with D possibly being TRBD1 (6 bases). The germline V gene has CDR1 LGHDT and CDR2 YNNKEL (reference sequence). The V end lost 4 bases, the J end lost 1 base, and 14 bases lay between the germline ends. The length of the CDR3 is 16 residues. CDR3 DNA sequence: TGTGCCAGCAGCCCAACAGGGACGATAAGCAATCAGCCCCAGCATTTT. This gives the protein CASSPTGTISNQPQHF.

This chain uses TRBV20-1 with TRBJ2-3; 8 bases fit TRBD1. Germline values: CDR1 DFQATT, CDR2 SNEGSKA (reference sequence). The CDR3 extends over 13 amino acids. V lost 6 bases to trimming and J lost 3 bases; unmatched junction nucleotides: 5. This CDR3 is CSATDRVTDTQYF. CDR3 nucleotides: TGCAGTGCCACGGACAGGGTAACAGATACGCAGTATTTT.

On this clonotype: This may stem from a read error, because a much larger clone lies one nucleotide away. This chain uses TRBV20-1 with TRBJ1-1; perhaps TRBD1 as D (5 bases). This CDR3 region has 12 residues. The V gene lost 8 bases and the J gene lost 1 base, with 11 bases spanning the gap. Germline CDR1 reads DFQATT; CDR2 reads SNEGSKA (reference sequence). CDR3 DNA sequence: TGCAGTTCTATCGACAGGAACACTGAAGCTTTCTTT. Encoded protein: CSSIDRNTEAFF.

This clonotype occurred many times. This chain connects TRBV12-3 or TRBV12-4 to TRBJ1-2; D perhaps matches TRBD1 (6 bases). The CDR3 is 12 amino acids. V lost 5 bases and J 3 bases, leaving 7 bases between the germline ends. The chain's CDR3 is CASSRQDYGYTF. The CDR3 DNA follows: TGTGCCAGCAGTCGACAGGACTATGGCTACACCTTC.

This clonotype occurred a few times. The gene calls are TRBV29-1 and TRBJ2-1, with D tentatively TRBD2 (5 bases). The CDR3 is 12 residues long. Trimming left V 4 bases short and J 6 bases short, with 10 bases between. Looked up from germline, CDR1 is SQVTM and CDR2 is ANQGSEA. CDR3 nucleotide sequence: TGCAGCGTTGCAAGGGCGGGCAATGAGCAGTTCTTC. This sequence encodes CSVARAGNEQFF.

This clonotype was found many times. The chain couples TRBV27 to TRBJ1-4, with 11 positions matching TRBD1. The V gene's germline CDR1 is MNHEY and CDR2 SMNVEV (reference sequence). The CDR3 is made up of 14 amino acids. Unmatched junction bases numbered 4, after V lost 6 bases and J lost 7 bases. CDR3 sequence reads: CASRPGTGGEKLFF. In DNA form, the CDR3 reads TGTGCCAGCAGACCCGGGACAGGGGGTGAAAAACTGTTTTTT.

This clonotype was seen many times. This chain joins TRBV7-2 and TRBJ2-7; no definite D call. Trimming pared 4 bases from V and 1 base from J, leaving 8 bases between. From germline, CDR1 is SGHTA and CDR2 FQGNSA. The CDR3 totals 13 residues. The CDR3 bases are TGTGCCAGCAGCTGGTCCCCATCCTACGAGCAGTACTTC. Its translation: CASSWSPSYEQYF.

The V gene is TRBV14, the J gene TRBJ2-7; D is possibly TRBD1 (5 bases). The CDR3 consists of 13 residues. CDR1 is SGHDN and CDR2 is FVKESK in the germline V gene. Trimming stripped 2 bases from V and 7 bases from J, with 12 bases between. Here the CDR3 reads CASSQSGLREQYF. The CDR3 DNA reads TGTGCCAGCAGCCAATCAGGGCTGCGGGAGCAGTACTTC.

V is TRBV9 and J is TRBJ2-3; TRBD1 aligns across 8 bases. The CDR3 spans 16 residues. V trimming: 6 bases; J trimming: 9 bases; junction bases outside the gene matches: 18. Germline CDR1 is SGDLS and CDR2 is YYNGEE. The CDR3 sequence: CASTYSGQGPPWTQYF. The CDR3 DNA reads TGTGCCAGCACGTACAGCGGACAGGGTCCCCCGTGGACGCAGTATTTT.

This clonotype was found a few times. An end of the junction does not agree with germline; a read error may underlie this. The V and J genes are TRBV29-1 and TRBJ1-1; D is uncertain. The germline CDR1 and CDR2 sequences are SQVTM and ANQGSEA. The CDR3 has 11 residues. CDR3 nucleotides: TGCAGCGCTCGGATGAACGCTGAAGCTTTCTTT. It specifies CSARMNAEAFF.

The rearrangement links TRBV20-1 to TRBJ1-1; no clear D gene. Per germline, CDR1 DFQATT and CDR2 SNEGSKA (reference sequence). The CDR3 loop spans 12 amino acids. The ends were cut back, 6 bases at V and 7 bases at J, with 15 bases in the middle. The DNA for the CDR3 is TGCAGTGCCTCCAAGTCCTACGGTGAAGCTTTCTTT. Protein sequence: CSASKSYGEAFF.

Concerning this clonotype: A read error may account for a junction end that differs from germline. V is TRBV6-1 and J is TRBJ2-1, with TRBD2 matching over 9 bases. Germline CDR1 and CDR2: MNHNS and SASEGT. CDR3 size: 21 residues. CDR3 DNA: TGTGCCAGCAGTCAAGCGGCTGCCGGACTAGCGCGGTCGAGCTCCTACAATGAGCAGTTCTTC. This gives the protein CASSQAAAGLARSSSYNEQFF.